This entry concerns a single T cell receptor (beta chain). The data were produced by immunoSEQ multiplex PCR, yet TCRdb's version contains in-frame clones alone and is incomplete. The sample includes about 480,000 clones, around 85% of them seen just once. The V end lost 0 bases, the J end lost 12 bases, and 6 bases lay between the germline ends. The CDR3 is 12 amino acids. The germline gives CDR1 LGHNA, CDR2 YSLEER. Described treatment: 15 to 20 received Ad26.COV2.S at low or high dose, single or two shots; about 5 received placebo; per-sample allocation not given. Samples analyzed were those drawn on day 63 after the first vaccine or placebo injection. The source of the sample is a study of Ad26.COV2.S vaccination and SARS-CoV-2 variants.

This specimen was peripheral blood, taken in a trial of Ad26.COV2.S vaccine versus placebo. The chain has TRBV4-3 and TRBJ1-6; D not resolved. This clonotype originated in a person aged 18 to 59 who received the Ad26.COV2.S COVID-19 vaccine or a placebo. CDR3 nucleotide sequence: TGCGCCAGCAGCCAAGATCGAGGACCCCTCCACTTT. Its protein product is CASSQDRGPLHF.